The 13 T cell receptor beta chains given below trace back to one sample, sequenced in a study of CD8+ T cells in alopecia areata. Treatment: oral pan-JAK inhibitor, 5-10 mg twice daily. Extracted from the samples, RNA was reverse transcribed into cDNA to serve as the sequencing template. This table comes from immunoSEQ multiplex PCR, and its TCRdb copy is limited to in-frame clones, with some not included. The sample gives more than 150,000 clones, roughly three fifths of which show up once; less than 4% is in the top ten. The specimen was CD4+ T cells sorted from blood, collected at week 4, from a patient treated with tofacitinib. These receptors were taken from a human donor with alopecia areata.

The chain joins TRBV30 to TRBJ2-3; unclear D gene. The CDR3 sequence is 14 residues long. The V gene lost 0 bases and the J gene lost 2 bases, with 9 bases spanning the gap. From germline, CDR1 is GTSNPN and CDR2 SVGIG (reference sequence). Here the CDR3 DNA reads TGTGCCTGGAGTGTAGGAGCAGCCACAGATACGCAGTATTTT. Translating gives CAWSVGAATDTQYF.

This clone was found a few times. The genes are TRBV30 and TRBJ1-5, with TRBD1 matching over 7 bases. CDR1 is GTSNPN, CDR2 SVGIG, per germline (reference sequence). The junction had 6 bases not matched to a gene; V was cut back by 0 bases and J by 7 bases. This CDR3 has 14 residues. CDR3 residues: CAWSVQGGQQPQHF. The CDR3 coding sequence is TGTGCCTGGAGTGTACAAGGGGGCCAGCAGCCCCAGCATTTT.

This clone was detected a few times. The chain links TRBV28 to TRBJ1-1; 7 bases fit TRBD1. The length of the CDR3 is 15 residues. The V gene end was trimmed by 7 bases and the J gene end by 0 bases; junction bases not matched to a gene: 8. Germline V lookup: CDR1 MDHEN, CDR2 SYDVKM. The CDR3, as DNA: TGTGCCAGCACCGTCCTGGACAGGATGAACACTGAAGCTTTCTTT. This translates into CASTVLDRMNTEAFF. Drawing the rest from reference TRBV28 and TRBJ1-1, the complete variable domain is DVKVTQSSRYLVKRTGEKVFLECVQDMDHENMFWYRQDPGLGLRLIYFSYDVKMKEKGDIPEGYSVSREKKERFSLILESASTNQTSMYLCASTVLDRMNTEAFFGQGTRLTVV.

The rearrangement uses TRBV29-1 and TRBJ1-2, with TRBD1 matching 7 bases. The junction had 13 bases not matched to a gene; V was cut back by 7 bases and J by 5 bases. The CDR3 extends over 14 amino acids. The germline gives CDR1 SQVTM, CDR2 ANQGSEA. Here the CDR3 reads CSAETGVQGYGYTF. CDR3 DNA sequence: TGCAGCGCCGAAACAGGGGTACAAGGGTATGGCTACACCTTC.

The chain recombines TRBV7-2 with TRBJ2-3; 7 bases align to TRBD2. V lost 7 bases, J lost 2 bases, and 3 bases stayed unmatched. The germline V gene encodes CDR1 SGHTA and CDR2 FQGNSA. The CDR3 totals 13 residues. As DNA, the CDR3 is TGTGCCAGCACTAGCGGAAACACAGATACGCAGTATTTT. Translating it yields CASTSGNTDTQYF. The full variable domain, rest sourced from reference TRBV7-2 and TRBJ2-3, is GAGVSQSPSNKVTEKGKDVELRCDPISGHTALYWYRQSLGQGLEFLIYFQGNSAPDKSGLPSDRFSAERTGGSVSTLTIQRTQQEDSAVYLCASTSGNTDTQYFGPGTRLTVL.

The chain is built from TRBV27 and TRBJ2-3, with 8 bases aligning to TRBD2. Germline V gives CDR1 MNHEY, CDR2 SMNVEV (reference sequence). This CDR3 has 16 amino acids. Unmatched junction bases numbered 10, after V lost 2 bases and J lost 6 bases. The CDR3 loop reads CASSLVAGGRGDTQYF. CDR3 bases: TGTGCCAGCAGTTTAGTTGCGGGGGGTCGCGGGGATACGCAGTATTTT.

The chain uses TRBV29-1 and TRBJ2-3, with unresolved D. The germline V gene has CDR1 SQVTM and CDR2 ANQGSEA. V lost 7 bases and J 7 bases, leaving 15 bases between the germline ends. The CDR3 length is 12 residues. CDR3 nucleotides: TGCAGCGCGGCGCCCGCCCAGAATACGCAGTATTTT. Translation: CSAAPAQNTQYF.

The rearrangement links TRBV7-3 to TRBJ1-6; D not resolved. Germline V CDR1 and CDR2: SGHTA, FQGTGA. This CDR3 contains 14 residues. Trimming removed 5 bases from V and 5 bases from J, with 10 bases in between. The CDR3 nucleotides are TGTGCCAGCAGCCTGCCGGGTCATAATTCACCCCTCCACTTT. This codes for CASSLPGHNSPLHF.

This clone was counted only a few times. The junction departs from the called germline gene at one end, perhaps through a read error. This rearrangement joins TRBV2 to TRBJ1-6, with TRBD1 identical over 9 bases. This CDR3 is built from 12 residues. The germline V gene has CDR1 SNHLY and CDR2 FYNNEI. CDR3 bases: TGTGCCAGCAGTTACGAGGGACAGGGCTCCGCCTTT. Translation: CASSYEGQGSAF.

The chain uses TRBV4-1 and TRBJ2-1; TRBD2 matches 9 bases. CDR1 and CDR2 (germline): MGHRA, YSYEKL. The V segment lost 8 bases and the J segment 5 bases; nucleotides outside the gene matches: 7. The CDR3 runs to 14 residues. The CDR3 bases are TGCGCCAGCGGAAGCGGGGGGCCGCACAATGAGCAGTTCTTC. It specifies CASGSGGPHNEQFF.

This chain connects TRBV7-2 to TRBJ1-2; unclear D gene. Germline assignment: CDR1 SGHTA and CDR2 FQGNSA. V shed 0 bases and J shed 5 bases, with 10 bases lying between them. The CDR3 runs 14 residues. The CDR3 protein is CASSLAQAAYGYTF. The CDR3 DNA sequence: TGTGCCAGCAGCTTAGCGCAAGCCGCGTATGGCTACACCTTC.

V gene TRBV5-1 combines with J gene TRBJ2-5; unclear D gene. From germline, CDR1 is SGHRS and CDR2 YFSETQ. The V end lost 8 bases, the J end lost 0 bases, and 20 bases lay between the germline ends. The CDR3 runs 16 residues. The CDR3: CASNFGRREHQETQYF. CDR3 DNA: TGCGCCAGTAATTTCGGACGGCGAGAGCACCAAGAGACCCAGTACTTC.

The J gene is TRBJ2-3, the V gene TRBV7-2; a possible D gene is TRBD2 (5 bases). CDR1 is SGHTA and CDR2 is FQGNSA in the germline V gene. The CDR3 is 14 amino acids. The V and J ends lost 5 bases and 5 bases respectively, with 14 bases between them. The CDR3 sequence is CASSGRGGRDTQYF. CDR3 coding DNA: TGTGCCAGCAGCGGCCGGGGTGGTCGAGATACGCAGTATTTT.